Listed here are 18 T cell receptor beta chains from one sample, sequenced in a study of blood T cell repertoires in COVID-19 (dated by TCRdb to between 2020 and 2021). The method was the immunoSEQ multiplex PCR assay. Not all clones reach the TCRdb copy of this immuneACCESS table, which keeps in-frame sequences only. Checked studies attribute under half of the gap to unresolved V genes and leave the rest unexplained. Across this sample there are more than 90,000 clones, with less than 85% seen only once. Clones ranked in the top ten supply 1.5% to 2% of the sample. The sequencing sample was made of peripheral blood. These receptors originate from a woman between 65 and 79 years old with active or convalescent COVID-19.

This sequence joins TRBV4-2 and TRBJ1-2, with D hard to call. The CDR3 consists of 12 residues. From germline, CDR1 is LGHNA and CDR2 YNFKEQ. Trimming took 7 bases from V and 0 from J, leaving 6 bases between them. The CDR3 sequence: CASMAANYGYTF. The CDR3 DNA is TGTGCCAGCATGGCAGCTAACTATGGCTACACCTTC.

This clone was detected only once. V usage is TRBV28 and J usage is TRBJ2-3; D unclear. Germline CDR1 and CDR2: MDHEN and SYDVKM. V shed 2 bases and J shed 3 bases, with 3 bases lying between them. The CDR3 runs 12 residues. CDR3 loop: CASSLQTDTQYF. The CDR3, as DNA: TGTGCCAGCAGTTTACAGACAGATACGCAGTATTTT.

The rearrangement uses TRBV28 and TRBJ2-7; 9 nucleotides line up with TRBD1. Trimming removed 4 bases from V and 3 bases from J; junction bases left unmatched: 10. Germline lookup yields CDR1 MDHEN and CDR2 SYDVKM. CDR3 length: 16 amino acids. The CDR3 is CASSSTGGTTLYEQYF. The CDR3 DNA sequence: TGTGCCAGCAGTTCTACAGGGGGCACGACCCTCTACGAGCAGTACTTC.

V is TRBV27 and J is TRBJ2-3; 11 bases fit TRBD1. With 0 bases clipped from V and 2 bases from J, the junction kept 4 bases outside the gene matches. CDR3 length: 17 amino acids. The germline gives CDR1 MNHEY, CDR2 SMNVEV (reference sequence). The DNA for the CDR3 is TGTGCCAGCAGTTTATCGGGGACAGGGGGATTCACAGATACGCAGTATTTT. Translating gives CASSLSGTGGFTDTQYF.

The genes are TRBV18 and TRBJ1-1; 8 positions match TRBD1. In germline, CDR1 is KGHSH, CDR2 LQKENI. The ends lost 4 bases at V and 1 base at J; junction bases unmatched: 8. The CDR3 has 16 residues. The CDR3 here is CASSLQGAIRNTEAFF. As DNA, the CDR3 is TGTGCCAGCTCACTCCAGGGGGCTATTCGGAACACTGAAGCTTTCTTT.

This chain joins TRBV28 and TRBJ1-1, with 7 positions matching TRBD1. The CDR3 has 14 residues. Trimming at V came to 6 bases and at J to 6 bases, leaving 10 bases not matched to a gene. Germline V lookup: CDR1 MDHEN, CDR2 SYDVKM. CDR3 in DNA: TGTGCCAGCAGCCCTCCCACAGGGGTCGCTGAAGCTTTCTTT. Translated, it gives CASSPPTGVAEAFF.

V and J are TRBV2 and TRBJ2-5; 13 bases align to TRBD2. The junction had 7 bases not matched to a gene; V was cut back by 8 bases and J by 4 bases. This CDR3 has 15 amino acids. Germline V gene data show CDR1 as SNHLY and CDR2 as FYNNEI. The CDR3 loop is CASSTSGGAPETQYF. Here the CDR3 DNA reads TGTGCCAGCTCAACTAGCGGGGGGGCCCCAGAGACCCAGTACTTC.

This chain uses TRBV11-2 with TRBJ1-1, with D perhaps TRBD1 (5 bases). V lost 2 bases, J lost 4 bases, and 11 bases lay in between. Germline CDR1 SGHAT, CDR2 FQNNGV. The CDR3 has 14 residues. The CDR3: CASSLRGGATEAFF. The CDR3 DNA sequence: TGTGCCAGCAGCTTAAGGGGCGGGGCCACTGAAGCTTTCTTT.

V and J are TRBV18 and TRBJ2-3, with 8 bases aligning to TRBD2. Trimming took 4 bases from V and 2 from J; bases not matched to a gene: 5. CDR3 length: 15 residues. The V gene's germline CDR1 is KGHSH and CDR2 LQKENI. CDR3 bases: TGTGCCAGCTCACTAAGCGGGAGCCCCACAGATACGCAGTATTTT. It specifies CASSLSGSPTDTQYF.

The V and J genes are TRBV7-9 and TRBJ1-4, with 9 nucleotides matching TRBD1. After removal of 1 base from V and 7 bases from J, the junction contained 10 bases not matched to a gene. CDR1 is SEHNR and CDR2 is FQNEAQ in the germline V gene (reference sequence). The CDR3 sequence is 17 residues long. CDR3: CASSLERAGTGSEKLFF. The CDR3, as DNA: TGTGCCAGCAGCTTAGAAAGAGCCGGGACAGGGAGTGAAAAACTGTTTTTT.

The V and J genes are TRBV4-3 and TRBJ2-1; TRBD2 aligns across 8 bases. V was clipped by 4 bases and J by 1 base; unmatched bases: 6. The CDR3 has 16 amino acids. In germline, CDR1 is LGHNA, CDR2 YSLEER. This chain's CDR3 is CASSRGLAESYNEQFF. CDR3 bases: TGCGCCAGCAGCCGTGGACTAGCCGAATCCTACAATGAGCAGTTCTTC.

This clone was detected only once. This sequence joins TRBV20-1 and TRBJ2-1, with D maybe TRBD2 (5 bases). CDR1 DFQATT and CDR2 SNEGSKA come from the germline V gene (reference sequence). Between the trimmed V and J ends, which lost 3 bases and 1 base, there was a span of 10 bases. This CDR3 has 14 amino acids. The CDR3 region has the DNA TGCAGTGCTAGTAGCGAAATATCCTACAATGAGCAGTTCTTC. This translates into CSASSEISYNEQFF.

The rearrangement joins TRBV2 to TRBJ2-5, with TRBD1 as a possible D gene (6 bases). Trimming took off 7 bases at V and 5 bases at J, with 14 bases between the two ends. Germline assignment: CDR1 SNHLY and CDR2 FYNNEI. This CDR3 has 13 amino acids. The CDR3 loop reads CASTRDMSETQYF. The CDR3 DNA reads as TGTGCCAGCACCCGGGACATGTCGGAGACCCAGTACTTC.

This clone has a handful of counts. This chain uses TRBV6-5 with TRBJ2-7; TRBD2 matches at 10 bases. CDR3 length: 15 residues. Germline assignment: CDR1 MNHEY and CDR2 SVGAGI. The trim removed 5 bases at V and 6 bases at J, leaving 10 bases unmatched. CDR3 sequence reads: CASSPGLARPGEQYF. DNA of the CDR3: TGTGCCAGCAGTCCGGGACTAGCGCGACCGGGCGAGCAGTACTTC.

This chain uses TRBV11-3 with TRBJ2-7; D is undetermined. Trimming pared 2 bases from V and 5 bases from J, leaving 13 bases between. The germline V gene has CDR1 SGHNT and CDR2 YENEEA. This CDR3 is built from 14 residues. The CDR3 is CASSLNPAENEQYF. Written as DNA, the CDR3 is TGTGCCAGCAGCTTAAACCCCGCCGAGAACGAGCAGTACTTC. The full variable domain, with the rest looked up from reference TRBV11-3 and TRBJ2-7, is EAGVVQSPRYKIIEKKQPVAFWCNPISGHNTLYWYLQNLGQGPELLIRYENEEAVDDSQLPKDRFSAERLKGVDSTLKIQPAELGDSAVYLCASSLNPAENEQYFGPGTRLTVT.

The chain combines TRBV2 with TRBJ2-2; 9 nucleotides align to TRBD1. Germline V gene lookup returns CDR1 SNHLY and CDR2 FYNNEI. This CDR3 has 14 amino acids. Unmatched junction bases numbered 3, after V lost 6 bases and J lost 4 bases. CDR3 in amino acids: CASRVGQGTGELFF. The CDR3 nucleotides read TGTGCCAGCAGAGTGGGACAGGGCACCGGGGAGCTGTTTTTT.

In DNA, the CDR3 is TGTGCCAGCAGCAGGATGACAGGGGCCAGCTCCTACAATGAGCAGTTCTTC. Translated: CASSRMTGASSYNEQFF. The V and J genes are TRBV21-1 and TRBJ2-1; the DNA was not compared with TRBD1, the D call given in the table. TRBV21-1 is marked as a pseudogene. The CDR3 contains 17 residues.

The gene calls are TRBV30 and TRBJ1-2; TRBD1 matches 8 bases. This CDR3 has 13 amino acids. J was trimmed by 7 bases and V by 2 bases; bases with no gene match: 6. CDR1 and CDR2 from the germline V gene are GTSNPN and SVGIG (reference sequence). CDR3 in amino acids: CAWSPGQGVGYTF. CDR3 sequence (DNA): TGTGCCTGGAGTCCCGGACAGGGTGTTGGCTACACCTTC. Full variable domain (remainder filled in from reference TRBV30 and TRBJ1-2): SQTIHQWPATLVQPVGSPLSLECTVEGTSNPNLYWYRQAAGRGLQLLFYSVGIGQISSEVPQNLSASRPQDRQFILSSKKLLLSDSGFYLCAWSPGQGVGYTFGSGTRLTVV.